This is a list of T cell receptor beta chains from one sample in a study of T cell responses to AZD1222 COVID-19 vaccine. Method: immunoSEQ multiplex PCR; TCRdb's copy keeps in-frame clones and lacks some. Of under 20,000 clones listed, 88% are singletons. The material was peripheral blood, obtained 28 days after the second AZD1222 dose. The receptors come from an adult who received the AZD1222 COVID-19 vaccine. The CDR3 runs from the conserved cysteine through the conserved F or W. D genes are given only for firm matches. A row's size may be missing; if present it is once, few, many or a size class.

V gene: TRBV7-2; D gene: -; J gene: TRBJ1-5; clone size: -; CDR3 length: 16; CDR3 protein: CASSPTGGPSSQPQHF; CDR3 DNA: TGTGCCAGCAGCCCGACCGGGGGGCCCTCATCCCAGCCCCAGCATTTT
V gene: TRBV27; D gene: TRBD2; J gene: TRBJ2-7; clone size: -; CDR3 length: 17; CDR3 protein: CASSLSVGRGSSYEQYF; CDR3 DNA: TGTGCCAGCAGTTTATCCGTGGGGCGGGGGAGCTCCTACGAGCAGTACTTC
V gene: TRBV6-5; D gene: -; J gene: TRBJ1-3; clone size: -; CDR3 length: 15; CDR3 protein: CASSYGQYSGNTIYF; CDR3 DNA: TGTGCCAGCAGTTACGGACAGTACTCTGGAAACACCATATATTTT
V gene: TRBV30; D gene: -; J gene: TRBJ2-5; clone size: -; CDR3 length: 13; CDR3 protein: CAWSVIGTETQYF; CDR3 DNA: TGTGCCTGGAGTGTTATAGGGACCGAGACCCAGTACTTC
V gene: TRBV19; D gene: -; J gene: TRBJ1-2; clone size: once; CDR3 length: 14; CDR3 protein: CASSTTGTANGYTF; CDR3 DNA: TGTGCCAGTAGTACGACCGGGACGGCGAATGGCTACACCTTC
V gene: TRBV10-3; D gene: TRBD2; J gene: TRBJ2-3; clone size: -; CDR3 length: 14; CDR3 protein: CATSSGASTDTQYF; CDR3 DNA: TGTGCCACCTCTAGCGGTGCTAGCACAGATACGCAGTATTTT
V gene: TRBV18; D gene: -; J gene: TRBJ1-3; clone size: -; CDR3 length: 14; CDR3 protein: CASSPMEAGNTIYF; CDR3 DNA: TGTGCCAGCTCACCGATGGAAGCTGGAAACACCATATATTTT
V gene: TRBV28; D gene: -; J gene: TRBJ1-2; clone size: -; CDR3 length: 14; CDR3 protein: CASQMDREFYGYTF; CDR3 DNA: TGTGCCAGTCAAATGGACAGAGAATTCTATGGCTACACCTTC
V gene: TRBV10-3; D gene: -; J gene: TRBJ1-4; clone size: -; CDR3 length: 15; CDR3 protein: CAISESMAGPEKLFF; CDR3 DNA: TGTGCCATCAGTGAGTCGATGGCAGGCCCAGAAAAACTGTTTTTT
V gene: TRBV11-2; D gene: TRBD1; J gene: TRBJ1-2; clone size: -; CDR3 length: 13; CDR3 protein: CASSLGTGDGYTF; CDR3 DNA: TGTGCCAGCAGCCTTGGGACAGGGGATGGCTACACCTTC
V gene: TRBV5-1; D gene: -; J gene: TRBJ2-1; clone size: -; CDR3 length: 16; CDR3 protein: CASSLGTGPSYNEQFF; CDR3 DNA: TGCGCCAGCAGCTTGGGCACGGGGCCCTCCTACAATGAGCAGTTCTTC
V gene: TRBV25-1; D gene: TRBD1; J gene: TRBJ1-2; clone size: few; CDR3 length: 15; CDR3 protein: CASSAGGNSIYGYTF; CDR3 DNA: TGTGCCAGCAGTGCAGGGGGCAATAGTATCTATGGCTACACCTTC
V gene: TRBV7-8; D gene: -; J gene: TRBJ2-5; clone size: -; CDR3 length: 12; CDR3 protein: CASSQLGETQYF; CDR3 DNA: TGTGCCAGCAGCCAACTGGGGGAGACCCAGTACTTC
V gene: TRBV11-1; D gene: -; J gene: TRBJ2-7; clone size: few; CDR3 length: 13; CDR3 protein: CASSLGISYEQYF; CDR3 DNA: TGTGCCAGCAGCCTCGGGATCTCCTACGAGCAGTACTTC
V gene: TRBV28; D gene: -; J gene: TRBJ1-4; clone size: -; CDR3 length: 15; CDR3 protein: CASSFMTGADEKLFF; CDR3 DNA: TGTGCCAGCAGTTTCATGACGGGGGCAGATGAAAAACTGTTTTTT
V gene: TRBV29-1; D gene: -; J gene: TRBJ2-7; clone size: -; CDR3 length: 12; CDR3 protein: CSAYGGQREQYF; CDR3 DNA: TGCAGCGCCTATGGTGGACAGCGCGAGCAGTACTTC
V gene: TRBV2; D gene: TRBD1; J gene: TRBJ1-1; clone size: once; CDR3 length: 15; CDR3 protein: CASKSQGAHNTEAFF; CDR3 DNA: TGTGCCAGCAAGTCACAGGGGGCGCATAACACTGAAGCTTTCTTT
V gene: TRBV27; D gene: TRBD1; J gene: TRBJ1-1; clone size: few; CDR3 length: 15; CDR3 protein: CASSYSRGRYTEAFF; CDR3 DNA: TGTGCCAGCAGTTATAGCAGGGGGAGGTACACTGAAGCTTTCTTT
V gene: TRBV20-1; D gene: -; J gene: TRBJ1-5; clone size: few; CDR3 length: 15; CDR3 protein: CSASTSGAVGQPQHF; CDR3 DNA: TGCAGTGCTAGTACGTCGGGGGCAGTAGGTCAGCCCCAGCATTTT
V gene: TRBV5-4; D gene: -; J gene: TRBJ1-3; clone size: -; CDR3 length: 15; CDR3 protein: CASSLGTPSGNTIYF; CDR3 DNA: TGTGCCAGCAGCTTGGGCACCCCCTCTGGAAACACCATATATTTT
V gene: TRBV19; D gene: TRBD1; J gene: TRBJ1-5; clone size: -; CDR3 length: 16; CDR3 protein: CASSIDGRGFNQPQHF; CDR3 DNA: TGTGCCAGTAGTATAGATGGCAGGGGGTTCAATCAGCCCCAGCATTTT
V gene: TRBV9; D gene: -; J gene: TRBJ2-1; clone size: -; CDR3 length: 17; CDR3 protein: CASSPLSGSTAGNEQFF; CDR3 DNA: TGTGCCAGCAGTCCCCTTTCGGGGTCGACCGCGGGAAATGAGCAGTTCTTC
V gene: TRBV28; D gene: -; J gene: TRBJ2-3; clone size: -; CDR3 length: 12; CDR3 protein: CASSFYRDTQYF; CDR3 DNA: TGTGCCAGCAGTTTTTACAGGGATACGCAGTATTTT
V gene: TRBV7-9; D gene: -; J gene: TRBJ2-2; clone size: once; CDR3 length: 15; CDR3 protein: CASSLNGRGGGELFF; CDR3 DNA: TGTGCCAGCAGCTTAAATGGAAGGGGCGGCGGGGAGCTGTTTTTT
V gene: TRBV3-1/TRBV3-2; D gene: -; J gene: TRBJ2-7; clone size: few; CDR3 length: 13; CDR3 protein: CASSRGRGGEQYF; CDR3 DNA: TGTGCCAGCAGCCGTGGAAGGGGAGGCGAGCAGTACTTC
V gene: TRBV28; D gene: TRBD1; J gene: TRBJ1-1; clone size: -; CDR3 length: 14; CDR3 protein: CASSFRGRGAEAFF; CDR3 DNA: TGTGCCAGCAGTTTCAGGGGGCGCGGTGCTGAAGCTTTCTTT
V gene: TRBV6-2/TRBV6-3; D gene: -; J gene: TRBJ2-4; clone size: -; CDR3 length: 13; CDR3 protein: CASSGWVPNIQYF; CDR3 DNA: TGTGCCAGCAGCGGTTGGGTACCAAACATTCAGTACTTC
V gene: TRBV11-2; D gene: TRBD1; J gene: TRBJ2-5; clone size: -; CDR3 length: 14; CDR3 protein: CASSSGTGVTTQYF; CDR3 DNA: TGTGCCAGCAGCTCCGGGACAGGGGTGACGACCCAGTACTTC
V gene: TRBV29-1; D gene: TRBD1; J gene: TRBJ1-2; clone size: -; CDR3 length: 13; CDR3 protein: CSAETGSDYGYTF; CDR3 DNA: TGCAGCGCAGAGACAGGGAGCGACTATGGCTACACCTTC
V gene: TRBV28; D gene: TRBD1; J gene: TRBJ2-7; clone size: -; CDR3 length: 14; CDR3 protein: CASSQPGQSYEQYF; CDR3 DNA: TGTGCCAGCAGTCAACCGGGACAGTCCTACGAGCAGTACTTC
V gene: TRBV3-1/TRBV3-2; D gene: -; J gene: TRBJ1-4; clone size: -; CDR3 length: 15; CDR3 protein: CASSQLGSQNEKLFF; CDR3 DNA: TGTGCCAGCAGCCAACTGGGGTCTCAAAATGAAAAACTGTTTTTT
V gene: TRBV28; D gene: -; J gene: TRBJ1-1; clone size: -; CDR3 length: 15; CDR3 protein: CASSTRNRVGTEAFF; CDR3 DNA: TGTGCCAGCAGTACCAGGAACAGGGTGGGCACTGAAGCTTTCTTT
V gene: TRBV5-1; D gene: -; J gene: TRBJ1-3; clone size: -; CDR3 length: 16; CDR3 protein: CASSLGGGGNGNTIYF; CDR3 DNA: TGCGCCAGCAGCTTGGGCGGTGGAGGGAATGGAAACACCATATATTTT
V gene: TRBV29-1; D gene: TRBD1; J gene: TRBJ1-1; clone size: few; CDR3 length: 12; CDR3 protein: CSVEADREGAFF; CDR3 DNA: TGCAGCGTTGAGGCCGACAGGGAGGGCGCTTTCTTT
V gene: TRBV10-2; D gene: -; J gene: TRBJ1-5; clone size: -; CDR3 length: 13; CDR3 protein: CASSQSGGQPQHF; CDR3 DNA: TGCGCCAGCAGTCAGTCGGGCGGTCAGCCCCAGCATTTT
V gene: TRBV5-1; D gene: -; J gene: TRBJ1-3; clone size: -; CDR3 length: 16; CDR3 protein: CASSLAMRDSGNTIYF; CDR3 DNA: TGCGCCAGCAGCTTGGCCATGAGGGACTCTGGAAACACCATATATTTT
V gene: TRBV5-1; D gene: -; J gene: TRBJ1-3; clone size: -; CDR3 length: 14; CDR3 protein: CASSPRTEGNTIYF; CDR3 DNA: TGCGCCAGCAGCCCCAGGACAGAAGGAAACACCATATATTTT
V gene: TRBV24-1; D gene: TRBD1; J gene: TRBJ2-7; clone size: -; CDR3 length: 15; CDR3 protein: CATSDTGANSYEQYF; CDR3 DNA: TGTGCCACCAGTGATACAGGGGCTAACTCCTACGAGCAGTACTTC
V gene: TRBV30; D gene: -; J gene: TRBJ1-1; clone size: -; CDR3 length: 13; CDR3 protein: CAWTRAANTEAFF; CDR3 DNA: TGTGCCTGGACCCGGGCGGCGAACACTGAAGCTTTCTTT
V gene: TRBV6-5; D gene: TRBD1; J gene: TRBJ2-2; clone size: -; CDR3 length: 15; CDR3 protein: CASSLTGGGTGELFF; CDR3 DNA: TGTGCCAGCAGTCTGACAGGGGGCGGCACCGGGGAGCTGTTTTTT
V gene: TRBV12-3/TRBV12-4; D gene: -; J gene: TRBJ1-1; clone size: -; CDR3 length: 12; CDR3 protein: CASSGTSAEAFF; CDR3 DNA: TGTGCCAGCAGTGGCACTAGTGCTGAAGCTTTCTTT
V gene: TRBV9; D gene: -; J gene: TRBJ2-2; clone size: -; CDR3 length: 13; CDR3 protein: CASSVGPEGELFF; CDR3 DNA: TGTGCCAGCAGCGTAGGGCCAGAAGGGGAGCTGTTTTTT
V gene: TRBV29-1; D gene: TRBD1; J gene: TRBJ1-2; clone size: few; CDR3 length: 17; CDR3 protein: CSVEDGTQGVSSHGYTF; CDR3 DNA: TGCAGCGTTGAAGATGGAACGCAGGGGGTTTCCTCCCATGGCTACACCTTC
V gene: TRBV20-1; D gene: TRBD2; J gene: TRBJ2-1; clone size: -; CDR3 length: 15; CDR3 protein: CSASHRAGGNNEQFF; CDR3 DNA: TGCAGTGCTAGTCATAGAGCGGGAGGGAACAATGAGCAGTTCTTC
V gene: TRBV11-2; D gene: -; J gene: TRBJ2-7; clone size: -; CDR3 length: 13; CDR3 protein: CASVGGIDYEQYF; CDR3 DNA: TGTGCCAGCGTTGGGGGGATTGACTACGAGCAGTACTTC
V gene: TRBV12-3/TRBV12-4; D gene: -; J gene: TRBJ1-5; clone size: -; CDR3 length: 13; CDR3 protein: CASSFDINQPQHF; CDR3 DNA: TGTGCCAGCAGCTTCGATATCAATCAGCCCCAGCATTTT
V gene: TRBV9; D gene: -; J gene: TRBJ1-1; clone size: -; CDR3 length: 15; CDR3 protein: CASSVVQGMNTEAFF; CDR3 DNA: TGTGCCAGCAGCGTAGTTCAGGGGATGAACACTGAAGCTTTCTTT
V gene: TRBV2; D gene: -; J gene: TRBJ2-7; clone size: -; CDR3 length: 14; CDR3 protein: CASSERQPPYEQYF; CDR3 DNA: TGTGCCAGCAGTGAGCGTCAGCCTCCCTACGAGCAGTACTTC
V gene: TRBV29-1; D gene: -; J gene: TRBJ2-7; clone size: -; CDR3 length: 10; CDR3 protein: CSPESEQQYF; CDR3 DNA: TGCAGCCCCGAGTCCGAACAGCAGTACTTC
V gene: TRBV28; D gene: -; J gene: TRBJ1-4; clone size: -; CDR3 length: 11; CDR3 protein: CASSFGEKLFF; CDR3 DNA: TGTGCCAGCAGTTTCGGTGAAAAACTGTTTTTT